One and the same sample provided the 23 T cell receptor beta chains below, sequenced in a study of blood T cell repertoires in COVID-19. Sequenced by immunoSEQ multiplex PCR; TCRdb stores in-frame clones only, minus some. The data show 200,000 to 300,000 clones, with 75% to 90% seen just once and around 27% held by the top ten. The sample was peripheral blood. The receptors derive from a man aged 35-49 years with acute or convalescent COVID-19.

The DNA for the CDR3 is TGTGCCAGTAGTAGAATCGGGTATGGCCCGAATGAAAAACTGTTTTTT. Translated: CASSRIGYGPNEKLFF. The chain couples TRBV19 to TRBJ1-4; the D is unclear. The germline gives CDR1 LNHDA, CDR2 SQIVND (reference sequence). With 4 bases removed from V and 5 bases from J, the gap between germline ends came to 17 bases. There are 16 residues in the CDR3.

This clone appeared a few times. The V and J genes are TRBV6-2 or TRBV6-3 and TRBJ1-1; D not certain. The CDR3 consists of 14 residues. Germline V gives CDR1 MNHEY, CDR2 SVGEGT. V lost 6 bases and J lost 1, with 12 bases in between. The DNA of the CDR3 is TGTGCCAGCAGCCCCGGGTCCCGGAACACTGAAGCTTTCTTT. As protein: CASSPGSRNTEAFF.

J is TRBJ1-1 and V is TRBV6-5; no firm D call. V was trimmed by 5 bases and J by 5 bases, leaving 15 bases between them. This CDR3 has 14 residues. Germline CDR1 reads MNHEY; CDR2 reads SVGAGI. The CDR3 DNA sequence: TGTGCCAGCAGTCCCCGGACTGACTTAACTGAAGCTTTCTTT. It codes for CASSPRTDLTEAFF.

The chain recombines TRBV7-9 with TRBJ2-5; D not resolved. V lost 5 bases, J lost 2 bases, and 12 bases lay in between. Germline CDR1 and CDR2: SEHNR and FQNEAQ (reference sequence). This CDR3 comprises 14 residues. The CDR3 nucleotides read TGTGCCAGCAGCCCGGAGAGTGGTCAAGAGACCCAGTACTTC. Protein product: CASSPESGQETQYF.

V usage is TRBV11-3 and J usage is TRBJ1-1, with 7 bases aligning to TRBD1. This CDR3 has 14 residues. Germline assignment: CDR1 SGHNT and CDR2 YENEEA. The V segment lost 4 bases and the J segment 3 bases; nucleotides outside the gene matches: 5. The CDR3 sequence is CASSSGTEDTEAFF. In DNA form, the CDR3 reads TGTGCCAGCAGCTCCGGGACAGAAGACACTGAAGCTTTCTTT.

This clone was observed a handful of times. The chain links TRBV25-1 to TRBJ2-1; tentative D call: TRBD2 (6 bases). CDR3 length: 16 residues. CDR1 and CDR2 (germline): MGHDK, SYGVNS. V lost 5 bases, J lost 4 bases, and 18 bases lay in between. The CDR3 nucleotides are TGTGCCAGCAGTCCGGGTTCGGGCGGGACTTACAATGAGCAGTTCTTC. It specifies CASSPGSGGTYNEQFF.

The V and J genes are TRBV6-5 and TRBJ2-7, with D possibly TRBD2 on 6 matching bases. V was cut by 11 bases and J by 4 bases, with 12 bases left in between. Per germline, CDR1 MNHEY and CDR2 SVGAGI. The CDR3 is made up of 11 amino acids. The CDR3 loop is CALRGRYEQYF. CDR3 nucleotide sequence: TGTGCCCTCCGGGGGAGGTACGAGCAGTACTTC.

In this sample, this clone turned up a few times. The V gene is TRBV2, the J gene TRBJ1-4; TRBD1 agrees at 8 bases. This CDR3 has 14 amino acids. Trimming at V came to 9 bases and at J to 4 bases, leaving 7 bases not matched to a gene. Per germline, CDR1 SNHLY and CDR2 FYNNEI. The CDR3 DNA sequence: TGTGCCAGTGGACAGGGAGGGAATAATGAAAAACTGTTTTTT. Protein sequence: CASGQGGNNEKLFF. Full variable domain (missing parts from reference TRBV2 and TRBJ1-4): EPEVTQTPSHQVTQMGQEVILRCVPISNHLYFYWYRQILGQKVEFLVSFYNNEISEKSEIFDDQFSVERPDGSNFTLKIRSTKLEDSAMYFCASGQGGNNEKLFFGSGTQLSVL.

The chain is built from TRBV18 and TRBJ1-5; D gene uncertain. In germline, CDR1 is KGHSH, CDR2 LQKENI. With 3 bases removed from V and 5 bases from J, the gap between germline ends came to 8 bases. The CDR3 is 13 amino acids. This CDR3 reads CASSPDWDQPQHF. CDR3 bases: TGTGCCAGCTCACCGGACTGGGATCAGCCCCAGCATTTT.

The chain links TRBV6-6 to TRBJ2-1; TRBD2 matches at 16 bases. The CDR3 covers 16 residues. V shed 6 bases and J 7 bases; nucleotides not matched to a gene: 6. The germline V gene encodes CDR1 MNHNY and CDR2 SVGAGI (reference sequence). The CDR3 protein is CASRGLAGGQVNEQFF. The CDR3 nucleotides read TGTGCCAGCAGGGGACTAGCGGGAGGGCAAGTTAATGAGCAGTTCTTC.

The chain links TRBV30 to TRBJ2-7, with 7 bases that match TRBD2. The CDR3 contains 13 residues. Germline V gene sequence: CDR1 GTSNPN, CDR2 SVGIG (reference sequence). J lost 5 bases, V lost 3 bases, and 7 bases had no gene match. CDR3 DNA sequence: TGTGCCTGGAGAGCTTGGACTAGTGACGAGCAGTACTTC. It yields the protein CAWRAWTSDEQYF.

The J gene is TRBJ2-1, the V gene TRBV11-3; no firm D call. Germline CDR1 SGHNT, CDR2 YENEEA. The V gene lost 0 bases and the J gene lost 3 bases, with 9 bases spanning the gap. The CDR3 contains 15 residues. The CDR3 region is CASSLDRLCYNEQFF. The CDR3 DNA follows: TGTGCCAGCAGCTTAGACAGGCTCTGCTACAATGAGCAGTTCTTC.

This clone has a handful of counts. This rearrangement joins TRBV12-3 or TRBV12-4 to TRBJ1-2, with D unresolved. The ends were cut back, 3 bases at V and 2 bases at J, with 7 bases in the middle. This CDR3 spans 13 amino acids. The CDR3 reads CASSFAENYGYTF. For the CDR3, the DNA is TGTGCCAGCAGTTTCGCAGAAAACTATGGCTACACCTTC.

This sequence joins TRBV5-1 and TRBJ2-5; D ambiguous. The V gene lost 0 bases and the J gene lost 3 bases, with 9 bases spanning the gap. Germline assignment: CDR1 SGHRS and CDR2 YFSETQ. This CDR3 has 14 amino acids. CDR3 DNA sequence: TGCGCCAGCAGCTTGGCGGTCGAGAAAGAGACCCAGTACTTC. Protein: CASSLAVEKETQYF.

This clone was picked up a small number of times. The chain employs TRBV2 and TRBJ2-2; the D gene is possibly TRBD2 (6 bases). The V gene's germline CDR1 is SNHLY and CDR2 FYNNEI. Trimming left V 1 base short and J 5 bases short, with 11 bases between. The CDR3 is 15 amino acids. CDR3 nucleotides: TGTGCCAGCAGTGAAGTCGGGGAGGATACCGGGGAGCTGTTTTTT. The encoded protein is CASSEVGEDTGELFF.

The rearrangement joins TRBV6-4 to TRBJ2-1, with D hard to call. Germline CDR1 and CDR2: MRHNA and SNTAGT. The CDR3 contains 14 residues. The V end was cut by 5 bases, the J end by 5 bases, with 13 bases between. The CDR3 reads CASSIGSQNNEQFF. The CDR3 DNA reads TGTGCCAGCAGTATAGGCTCACAGAACAATGAGCAGTTCTTC.

V gene TRBV7-9 combines with J gene TRBJ1-1, with TRBD1 matching 10 bases. Trimming took 6 bases from V and 7 from J; bases not matched to a gene: 5. Germline V gene data show CDR1 as SEHNR and CDR2 as FQNEAQ (reference sequence). The CDR3 runs 13 residues. The CDR3 DNA follows: TGTGCCAGCAGTCGACAGGGGGCCGGTGAAGCTTTCTTT. As protein: CASSRQGAGEAFF.

This clone showed up just a few times. The rearrangement uses TRBV4-2 and TRBJ2-7; a possible D gene is TRBD2 (6 bases). V was trimmed by 1 base and J by 0 bases, leaving 13 bases between them. This CDR3 has 16 amino acids. Germline CDR1 reads LGHNA; CDR2 reads YNFKEQ. CDR3 DNA: TGTGCCAGCAGCCAAGGACTTGACGGGAGCTCCTACGAGCAGTACTTC. Amino acid sequence: CASSQGLDGSSYEQYF.

J is TRBJ1-4 and V is TRBV7-2, with TRBD1 matching 8 bases. This CDR3 is 15 amino acids long. From germline, CDR1 is SGHTA and CDR2 FQGNSA. After removal of 3 bases from V and 2 bases from J, the junction contained 2 bases not matched to a gene. The CDR3: CASSFNRGTNEKLFF. DNA for the CDR3: TGTGCCAGCAGCTTCAACAGGGGGACTAATGAAAAACTGTTTTTT.

V usage is TRBV5-1 and J usage is TRBJ1-2, with D uncertain. V was shortened by 0 bases and J by 8 bases, with 14 bases between the two germline ends. There are 14 residues in the CDR3. Germline CDR1 SGHRS, CDR2 YFSETQ. The chain's CDR3 is CASSLEEGGDGYTF. The CDR3 DNA reads TGCGCCAGCAGCTTGGAGGAGGGCGGAGACGGCTACACCTTC. Drawing the rest from reference TRBV5-1 and TRBJ1-2, the complete variable domain is KAGVTQTPRYLIKTRGQQVTLSCSPISGHRSVSWYQQTPGQGLQFLFEYFSETQRNKGNFPGRFSGRQFSNSRSEMNVSTLELGDSALYLCASSLEEGGDGYTFGSGTRLTVV.

The gene calls are TRBV4-2 and TRBJ2-7; D call uncertain. CDR3 size: 14 residues. The germline gives CDR1 LGHNA, CDR2 YNFKEQ. Trimming left V 0 bases short and J 3 bases short, with 9 bases between. The CDR3 nucleotides are TGTGCCAGCAGCCAAGAAGACACTTTCTACGAGCAGTACTTC. Residues: CASSQEDTFYEQYF.

The CDR3 is CASSSRGSQLSPLHF. For the CDR3, the DNA is TGTGCCAGCAGTTCCAGGGGCTCCCAACTTTCACCCCTCCACTTT. The chain couples TRBV27 to TRBJ1-6, with a weak D call TRBD1 (6 bases). Germline-derived CDR1 and CDR2 are MNHEY and SMNVEV (reference sequence). With 4 bases removed from V and 9 bases from J, the gap between germline ends came to 16 bases. This CDR3 has 15 residues.

In DNA form, the CDR3 reads TGTGCCATCAGTGAAAACAAACAGGGTAACGAGCAGTACTTC. Its translation is CAISENKQGNEQYF. V and J are TRBV10-3 and TRBJ2-7; a possible D gene is TRBD1 (6 bases). The V end lost 3 bases, the J end lost 5 bases, and 14 bases lay between the germline ends. This CDR3 comprises 14 residues. Germline-derived CDR1 and CDR2 are ENHRY and SYGVKD.